These T cell receptor beta chains were read from a single sample in a study of shared clonotypes between healthy human individuals. The method was immunoSEQ multiplex PCR; TCRdb's version includes in-frame clones alone and lacks a portion of them. The table records hundreds of thousands of clones, about 85% of them present only once. The sample consisted of PBMCs. The receptors derive from a woman aged 40 to 50 in good health. Some clones in this sample may be carry-over from other donors' samples. Each CDR3 is given with its conserved first and last residue. Each record gives: clone size, D gene, V gene, J gene, CDR3 DNA, CDR3 protein. A D gene is named only where the DNA matches it firmly. Some rows mark clone size as missing; the rest say once, few, many or name a class of expanded clone.

-	-	TRBV18	TRBJ2-7	TGTGCCAGCTCCGGTTTGGGCAGTTCCTCTTCCTACGAGCAGTACTTC	CASSGLGSSSSYEQYF
once	TRBD2	TRBV5-1	TRBJ2-5	TGCGCCAGCAGCTTGGGGGTAGCGGGAGGACAAGAGACCCAGTACTTC	CASSLGVAGGQETQYF
-	-	TRBV13	TRBJ2-7	TGTGCCAGCAGCTTACCATCCCGGGACTCCTACGAGCAGTACTTC	CASSLPSRDSYEQYF
once	-	TRBV5-6	TRBJ1-6	TGTGCCAGCAGCTCCGGGGCAGAACTATCACCCCTCCACTTT	CASSSGAELSPLHF
-	-	TRBV7-5	TRBJ1-4	TGTGTCAGAAGCCTGGGCGGGGCAGGCGATATTACAACTAATGAAAAACTGTTTTTT	CVRSLGGAGDITTNEKLFF
-	-	TRBV10-3	TRBJ2-7	TGTGCCATCGGGGGCGGCAGGTTCTCCTACGAGCAGTACTTC	CAIGGGRFSYEQYF
-	-	TRBV4-2	TRBJ1-3	TGTGCCAGCAGCCAAGGACGGTCTGGAAACACCATATATTTT	CASSQGRSGNTIYF
-	TRBD1	TRBV5-1	TRBJ2-1	TGCGCCAGCGCCCGGGACGGACAGGGGGAGCAGTTCTTC	CASARDGQGEQFF
many	-	TRBV6-5	TRBJ1-2	TGTGCCAGCAGTCCGTGGGAGGGCGACGTTAATGGCTACACCTTC	CASSPWEGDVNGYTF
-	-	TRBV18	TRBJ1-4	TGTGCCAGCTCACCACCAGGGAATGAAAAACTGTTTTTT	CASSPPGNEKLFF
few	-	TRBV4-2	TRBJ2-7	TGTGCCAGCAGCCAAGATAGGGGGACCTACGAGCAGTACTTC	CASSQDRGTYEQYF
-	TRBD2	TRBV6-4	TRBJ2-1	TGTGCCAGCAGGCCCCTAGCGGGAGGGGGCAATGAGCAGTTCTTC	CASRPLAGGGNEQFF
-	TRBD1	TRBV5-4	TRBJ2-7	TGTGCCAGCAGCTTGGTGGCCGGGACAGGGGGATCCTACGAGCAGTACTTC	CASSLVAGTGGSYEQYF
many	-	TRBV2	TRBJ2-7	TGTGCCAGCAGCCAAAGACTCCCCGAGCAGTACTTC	CASSQRLPEQYF
-	TRBD1	TRBV5-4	TRBJ2-5	TGTGCCAGCAGCTTGCAGGGGGCCCAAGAGACCCAGTACTTC	CASSLQGAQETQYF
-	-	TRBV7-3	TRBJ1-2	TGTGCCAGCAGCCATAGTGCAGGGGAACGCCATGGCTACACCTTC	CASSHSAGERHGYTF
-	-	TRBV5-1	TRBJ2-1	TGCGCCAGCAGCCTAGGATCAGGGGACAATGAGCAGTTCTTC	CASSLGSGDNEQFF
-	TRBD2	TRBV5-1	TRBJ2-3	TGCGCCAGCAGCGTTACTAGCGGGAGCGCAGATACGCAGTATTTT	CASSVTSGSADTQYF
-	TRBD1	TRBV30	TRBJ2-1	TGTGCCTGGGACTTAGGACAGGTTAATAATGAGCAGTTCTTC	CAWDLGQVNNEQFF
-	TRBD2	TRBV19	TRBJ2-7	TGTGCCAGTAGTCGGCGGGAGGCCTACGAGCAGTACTTC	CASSRREAYEQYF